This passage covers 26 T cell receptor beta chains from one sample sequenced in a study of long-term antiretroviral therapy in people with HIV. immunoSEQ v3.0 was run at survey level. Measured with immunoSEQ multiplex PCR; TCRdb has only the in-frame clones, and not every one. The table includes 25,000 to 30,000 clones, more than 85% detected once. Sequenced material: unsorted PBMCs, taken 3.1 years after starting antiretroviral therapy. Receptors originate from a man aged 18 to 29 with HIV.

This chain joins TRBV7-9 and TRBJ2-7; the D is unclear. CDR1 and CDR2 (germline): SEHNR, FQNEAQ (reference sequence). The V end lost 4 bases, the J end lost 0 bases, and 7 bases lay between the germline ends. The CDR3 has 13 amino acids. The CDR3 nucleotides are TGTGCCAGCAGCTCTCCGCCCTCCTACGAGCAGTACTTC. It codes for CASSSPPSYEQYF.

The J gene is TRBJ1-5, the V gene TRBV2, with 10 nucleotides matching TRBD1. This CDR3 comprises 15 residues. With V trimmed by 6 bases and J by 5 bases, 7 bases remained unmatched. Germline loops: CDR1 SNHLY, CDR2 FYNNEI. CDR3 coding DNA: TGTGCCAGCAGCCAACCGGGACAGGGGTATCAGCCCCAGCATTTT. Translation: CASSQPGQGYQPQHF.

V usage is TRBV18 and J usage is TRBJ2-1; D is possibly TRBD2 (5 bases). The CDR3 length is 11 residues. From germline, CDR1 is KGHSH and CDR2 LQKENI. V lost 11 bases, J lost 6 bases, and 11 bases lay in between. CDR3 in amino acids: CAGRESNEQFF. DNA for the CDR3: TGTGCCGGGAGAGAATCCAATGAGCAGTTCTTC.

The rearrangement links TRBV5-1 to TRBJ2-1; 8 bases agree with TRBD2. CDR1 is SGHRS, CDR2 YFSETQ, per germline. The trim removed 0 bases at V and 4 bases at J, leaving 6 bases unmatched. CDR3 size: 16 residues. The CDR3 spells CASSLDKTSAYNEQFF. The CDR3 DNA reads as TGCGCCAGCAGCTTGGACAAGACTAGCGCTTACAATGAGCAGTTCTTC.

The chain employs TRBV7-8 and TRBJ2-1; TRBD2 matches at 8 bases. The CDR3 runs to 18 residues. Germline lookup yields CDR1 SGHVS and CDR2 FQNEAQ. The junction had 14 bases not matched to a gene; V was cut back by 5 bases and J by 2 bases. CDR3 protein: CASSPSRLAPGAYNEQFF. The CDR3 DNA follows: TGTGCCAGCAGCCCTAGCCGACTAGCGCCAGGAGCCTACAATGAGCAGTTCTTC.

The rearrangement links TRBV27 to TRBJ1-3; D is unclear. Trimming took off 6 bases at V and 2 bases at J, with 11 bases between the two ends. The germline V gene has CDR1 MNHEY and CDR2 SMNVEV (reference sequence). The CDR3 consists of 14 residues. The CDR3 loop reads CASSLSATGNTIYF. CDR3 DNA sequence: TGTGCCAGCAGCCTCTCCGCGACTGGAAACACCATATATTTT.

This clone was detected once. The chain links TRBV19 to TRBJ1-4; D call uncertain. Germline CDR1 is LNHDA and CDR2 is SQIVND (reference sequence). The CDR3 has 11 amino acids. Between the trimmed V and J ends, which lost 3 bases and 8 bases, there was a span of 4 bases. The CDR3 loop is CASSIDEKLFF. CDR3 sequence (DNA): TGTGCCAGTAGTATCGACGAAAAACTGTTTTTT.

J is TRBJ2-5 and V is TRBV28; 9 bases align to TRBD2. This CDR3 contains 19 residues. J gave up 4 bases and V 4 bases, and 19 bases lay outside the gene matches. Germline loops: CDR1 MDHEN, CDR2 SYDVKM. The CDR3 DNA reads as TGTGCCAGCAGTTCGGAATCAGGCGGGAGGGCCTGGAGAGGAGAGACCCAGTACTTC. Encoded protein: CASSSESGGRAWRGETQYF.

This clone was detected only once. A read error may account for a junction end that differs from germline. V usage is TRBV5-8 and J usage is TRBJ2-7; D gene ambiguous. CDR3 length: 14 residues. Germline CDR1 is SGHTS and CDR2 is YDEGEE. The CDR3 DNA sequence: TGTGCCAGCAGCTGGAGCCTTCATTCTAACGCGTGGAACTTC. Its translation: CASSWSLHSNAWNF.

This clone was found once. This chain joins TRBV5-1 and TRBJ2-3, with a weak D call TRBD1 (5 bases). Germline CDR1 SGHRS, CDR2 YFSETQ. The CDR3 contains 14 residues. Trimming took 2 bases from V and 2 from J, leaving 9 bases between them. As DNA, the CDR3 is TGCGCCAGCAGCTTAGGGGATCTCACAGATACGCAGTATTTT. It specifies CASSLGDLTDTQYF.

This clone has just one count. The rearrangement joins TRBV7-2 to TRBJ2-2; unclear D gene. This CDR3 spans 15 amino acids. The germline gives CDR1 SGHTA, CDR2 FQGNSA. The V and J ends lost 2 bases and 2 bases respectively, with 9 bases between them. The CDR3 DNA is TGTGCCAGCAGCTTAACGGGCATTAACACCGGGGAGCTGTTTTTT. It encodes CASSLTGINTGELFF.

The V and J genes are TRBV5-1 and TRBJ2-5, with D uncertain. Trimming cost V 1 base and J 1 base, with 8 bases left between them. Germline V lookup: CDR1 SGHRS, CDR2 YFSETQ. The CDR3 is 14 amino acids. The CDR3 loop is CASSLSQRQETQYF. DNA of the CDR3: TGCGCCAGCAGCTTGTCCCAGCGCCAAGAGACCCAGTACTTC.

This clone was seen a single time. The chain combines TRBV29-1 with TRBJ2-1, with unresolved D. V was shortened by 7 bases and J by 4 bases, with 5 bases between the two germline ends. The CDR3 totals 10 residues. CDR1 is SQVTM, CDR2 ANQGSEA, per germline. CDR3 amino acids: CSGTYNEQFF. The CDR3 coding sequence is TGCAGCGGCACGTACAATGAGCAGTTCTTC.

V and J are TRBV6-6 and TRBJ2-2; D is perhaps TRBD2 (6 bases). Trimming stripped 5 bases from V and 6 bases from J, with 13 bases between. This CDR3 comprises 14 residues. The V gene's germline CDR1 is MNHNY and CDR2 SVGAGI (reference sequence). CDR3 in amino acids: CASSPTSSPGELFF. For the CDR3, the DNA is TGTGCCAGCAGTCCCACTAGCAGCCCCGGGGAGCTGTTTTTT.

The CDR3 nucleotides read TGTGCCAGCAGCGCACCGGGACTAGCGGGGCAAGAGACCCAGTACTTC. Its translation is CASSAPGLAGQETQYF. The V and J genes are TRBV7-9 and TRBJ2-5; 13 nucleotides agree with TRBD2. This CDR3 is 16 amino acids long. Germline V gene sequence: CDR1 SEHNR, CDR2 FQNEAQ (reference sequence). V was pared by 5 bases and J by 2 bases, with 5 bases of the junction left unmatched. Using reference TRBV7-9 and TRBJ2-5 for the parts outside the CDR3, the full variable domain is DTGVSQNPRHKITKRGQNVTFRCDPISEHNRLYWYRQTLGQGPEFLTYFQNEAQLEKSRLLSDRFSAERPKGSFSTLEIQRTEQGDSAMYLCASSAPGLAGQETQYFGPGTRLLVL.

Remarks on this clone: A junction end diverges from the germline sequence, so it may reflect a read error. The genes are TRBV7-7 and TRBJ1-1; D ambiguous. In germline, CDR1 is SSHAT, CDR2 FNYEAQ (reference sequence). CDR3 length: 13 amino acids. CDR3 nucleotides: TGTGCTAGCAGCCCCACGGTGGGCACTGAAGCTTTCTTT. Translated: CASSPTVGTEAFF.

The chain carries TRBV2 and TRBJ2-5; tentatively, D is TRBD1 (5 bases). Deletions cut 6 bases from V and 1 base from J, with 9 bases between. Per the germline V gene, CDR1 is SNHLY and CDR2 is FYNNEI. This CDR3 is 13 amino acids long. This CDR3 is CASRATAQETQYF. In DNA form, the CDR3 reads TGTGCCAGCAGGGCGACAGCCCAAGAGACCCAGTACTTC.

The V call is TRBV6-4, the J call TRBJ2-2; no reliable D call. The CDR3 runs 13 residues. CDR1 and CDR2 (germline): MRHNA, SNTAGT. Trimming pared 5 bases from V and 5 bases from J, leaving 9 bases between. The CDR3 bases are TGTGCCAGCAGTCGAGGAGAGACCGGGGAGCTGTTTTTT. The encoded protein is CASSRGETGELFF.

The rearrangement uses TRBV19 and TRBJ2-7; 11 positions match TRBD2. Germline CDR1 LNHDA, CDR2 SQIVND (reference sequence). The trim removed 5 bases at V and 5 bases at J, leaving 5 bases unmatched. The CDR3 extends over 14 amino acids. In DNA, the CDR3 is TGTGCCAGTAGTCCCCTGACTAGCGGGAACGAGCAGTACTTC. Its protein is CASSPLTSGNEQYF.

The V gene is TRBV5-8, the J gene TRBJ1-2; D may be TRBD1 (5 bases). CDR3 size: 13 residues. The germline V gene has CDR1 SGHTS and CDR2 YDEGEE. V dropped 2 bases and J dropped 4 bases, with 9 bases sitting between them. The CDR3 reads CASSFEGPYGYTF. The CDR3 coding sequence is TGTGCCAGCAGCTTTGAGGGACCCTATGGCTACACCTTC. The full variable domain, with the rest looked up from reference TRBV5-8 and TRBJ1-2, is EAGVTQSPTHLIKTRGQQATLRCSPISGHTSVYWYQQALGLGLQFLLWYDEGEERNRGNFPPRFSGRQFPNYSSELNVNALELEDSALYLCASSFEGPYGYTFGSGTRLTVV.

V gene TRBV5-6 combines with J gene TRBJ1-2; 8 nucleotides align to TRBD1. Germline CDR1 and CDR2: SGHDT and YYEEEE. V trimming: 3 bases; J trimming: 2 bases; junction bases outside the gene matches: 15. The length of the CDR3 is 18 residues. CDR3 sequence: CASSWSGQGFGANYGYTF. The CDR3 nucleotides read TGTGCCAGCAGCTGGAGCGGACAGGGTTTCGGGGCCAACTATGGCTACACCTTC.

This sequence joins TRBV19 and TRBJ2-1; D is undetermined. Trimming cost V 7 bases and J 9 bases, with 13 bases left between them. CDR3 length: 12 amino acids. Looked up from germline, CDR1 is LNHDA and CDR2 is SQIVND (reference sequence). In DNA form, the CDR3 reads TGTGCCAGTATGAACAGCTTGGGTGAGCAGTTCTTC. Translation: CASMNSLGEQFF.

This rearrangement joins TRBV6-6 to TRBJ1-5; D is perhaps TRBD1 (6 bases). Germline V gene sequence: CDR1 MNHNY, CDR2 SVGAGI (reference sequence). The V and J ends lost 4 bases and 6 bases respectively, with 13 bases between them. CDR3 length equals 14 residues. The CDR3 spells CASSFEGGSQPQHF. Here the CDR3 DNA reads TGTGCCAGCAGTTTTGAAGGGGGGAGTCAGCCCCAGCATTTT.

This chain links TRBV6-4 with TRBJ2-2, with a possible D match to TRBD2 (5 bases). V dropped 9 bases and J dropped 0 bases, with 11 bases sitting between them. Germline V lookup: CDR1 MRHNA, CDR2 SNTAGT. The CDR3 consists of 14 residues. The CDR3 region is CASREFANTGELFF. DNA for the CDR3: TGTGCCAGTCGGGAATTCGCGAACACCGGGGAGCTGTTTTTT.

The chain recombines TRBV29-1 with TRBJ1-2; D remains ambiguous. V lost 4 bases and J lost 6, with 9 bases in between. The CDR3 consists of 11 residues. The germline V gene encodes CDR1 SQVTM and CDR2 ANQGSEA. The chain's CDR3 is CSVGVEDGYTF. The CDR3 coding sequence is TGCAGCGTTGGAGTAGAGGATGGCTACACCTTC.

This clone was observed a single time. The rearrangement uses TRBV15 and TRBJ2-5; D remains unclear. V was trimmed by 0 bases and J by 5 bases, leaving 7 bases between them. Germline CDR1 and CDR2: LNHNV and YYDKDF (reference sequence). The CDR3 length is 13 residues. DNA of the CDR3: TGTGCCACCAGCAGAGAAGTCCCCGAGACCCAGTACTTC. Translated: CATSREVPETQYF.